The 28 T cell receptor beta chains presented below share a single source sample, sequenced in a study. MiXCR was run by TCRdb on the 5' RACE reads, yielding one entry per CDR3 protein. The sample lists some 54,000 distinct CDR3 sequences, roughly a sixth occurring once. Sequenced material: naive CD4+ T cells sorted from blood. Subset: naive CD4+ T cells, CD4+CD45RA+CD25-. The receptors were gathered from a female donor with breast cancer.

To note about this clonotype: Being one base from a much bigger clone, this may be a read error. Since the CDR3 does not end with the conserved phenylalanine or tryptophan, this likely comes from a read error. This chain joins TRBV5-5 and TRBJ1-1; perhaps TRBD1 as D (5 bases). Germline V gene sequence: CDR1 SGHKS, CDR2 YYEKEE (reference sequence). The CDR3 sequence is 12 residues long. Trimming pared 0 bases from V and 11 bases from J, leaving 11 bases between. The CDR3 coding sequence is TGTGCCAGCAGCTTGGGGGGGGACTCCGCTTTCTCT. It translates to CASSLGGDSAFS.

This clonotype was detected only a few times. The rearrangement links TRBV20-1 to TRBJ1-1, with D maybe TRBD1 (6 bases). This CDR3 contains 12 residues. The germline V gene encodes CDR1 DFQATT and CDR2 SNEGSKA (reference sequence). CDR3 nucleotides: TGCGCTAACCGACAGGTCAACACTGAAGCTTTCTTT. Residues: CANRQVNTEAFF.

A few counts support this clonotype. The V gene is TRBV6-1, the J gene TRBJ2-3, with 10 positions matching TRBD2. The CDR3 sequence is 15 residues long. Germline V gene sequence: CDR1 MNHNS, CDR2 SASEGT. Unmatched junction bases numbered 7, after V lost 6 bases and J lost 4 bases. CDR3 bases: TGTGCCAGCAGAAGCAGCGGGAGGGCTCCAGATACGCAGTATTTT. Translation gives CASRSSGRAPDTQYF.

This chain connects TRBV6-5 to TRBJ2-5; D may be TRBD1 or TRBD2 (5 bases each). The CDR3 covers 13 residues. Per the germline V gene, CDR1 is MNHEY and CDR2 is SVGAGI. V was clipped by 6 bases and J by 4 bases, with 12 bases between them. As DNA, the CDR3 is TGTGCCAGCAGGAGGGCTAGGGGAGAGACCCAGTACTTC. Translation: CASRRARGETQYF.

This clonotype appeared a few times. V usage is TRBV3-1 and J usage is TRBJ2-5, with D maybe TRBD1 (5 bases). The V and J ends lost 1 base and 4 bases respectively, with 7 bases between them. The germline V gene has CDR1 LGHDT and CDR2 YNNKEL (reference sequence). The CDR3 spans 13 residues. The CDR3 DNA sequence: TGTGCCAGCAGCCAAGCAGGGCTAGAGACCCAGTACTTC. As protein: CASSQAGLETQYF.

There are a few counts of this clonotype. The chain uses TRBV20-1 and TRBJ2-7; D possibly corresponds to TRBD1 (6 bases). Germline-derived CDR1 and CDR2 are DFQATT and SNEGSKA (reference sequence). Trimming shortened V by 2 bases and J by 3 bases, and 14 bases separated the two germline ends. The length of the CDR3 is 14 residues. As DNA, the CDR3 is TGCAGTGCTAGATGGGGGCGCCCGATCTACGAGCAGTACTTC. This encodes CSARWGRPIYEQYF.

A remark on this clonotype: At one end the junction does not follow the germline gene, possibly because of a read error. The CDR3 bases are TGTGCCAGCTCACCAGAGGGGGCTGGGAATTTACCCCTCCACTTT. Translated: CASSPEGAGNLPLHF. This chain joins TRBV18 and TRBJ1-6; 7 bases fit TRBD1. The CDR3 spans 15 residues. Looked up from germline, CDR1 is KGHSH and CDR2 is LQKENI.

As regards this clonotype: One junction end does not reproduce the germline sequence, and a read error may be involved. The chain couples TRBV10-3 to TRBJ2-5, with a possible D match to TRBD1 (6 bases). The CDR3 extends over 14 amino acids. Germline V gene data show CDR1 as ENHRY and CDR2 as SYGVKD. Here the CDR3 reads CAVSLGANQVTQYF. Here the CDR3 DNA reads TGTGCCGTCTCTCTGGGGGCAAACCAAGTGACCCAGTACTTC.

The CDR3 DNA follows: TGTGCCAGCAGACTAACAGGGAACTATGGCTACACCTTC. This encodes CASRLTGNYGYTF. The rearrangement joins TRBV28 to TRBJ1-2; maybe TRBD1 (6 bases). CDR3 length equals 13 residues. The V end was cut by 6 bases, the J end by 2 bases, with 10 bases between. The germline V gene has CDR1 MDHEN and CDR2 SYDVKM.

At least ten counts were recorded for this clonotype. CDR3 nucleotides: TGTGCCATCCCCTCCTCCGGGTCCACCGCACTCTATGGCTACACCTTC. Translating it yields CAIPSSGSTALYGYTF. V gene TRBV28 combines with J gene TRBJ1-2; D is uncertain. V was pared by 10 bases and J by 4 bases, with 25 bases between. Germline V CDR1 and CDR2: MDHEN, SYDVKM. This CDR3 is built from 16 residues.

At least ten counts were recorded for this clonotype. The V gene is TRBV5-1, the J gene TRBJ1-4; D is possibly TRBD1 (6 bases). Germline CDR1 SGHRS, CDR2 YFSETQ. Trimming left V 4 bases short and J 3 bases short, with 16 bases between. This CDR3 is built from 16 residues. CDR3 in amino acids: CASSPGGAGANEKLFF. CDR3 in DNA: TGCGCCAGCAGCCCCGGGGGGGCTGGAGCTAATGAAAAACTGTTTTTT.

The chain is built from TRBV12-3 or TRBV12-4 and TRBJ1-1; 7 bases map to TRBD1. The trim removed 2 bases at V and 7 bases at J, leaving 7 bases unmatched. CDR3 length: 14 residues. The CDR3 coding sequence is TGTGCCAGCAGTTTACCGACAGGGAGGAATGAAGCTTTCTTT. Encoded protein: CASSLPTGRNEAFF.

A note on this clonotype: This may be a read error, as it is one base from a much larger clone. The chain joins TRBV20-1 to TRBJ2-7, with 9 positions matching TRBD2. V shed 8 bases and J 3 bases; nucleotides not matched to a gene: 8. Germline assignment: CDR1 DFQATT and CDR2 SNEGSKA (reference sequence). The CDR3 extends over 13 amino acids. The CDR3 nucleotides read TGCAGTTTCTTGGAGACTAGCGGCTACGAGCAGTACTTC. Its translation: CSFLETSGYEQYF.

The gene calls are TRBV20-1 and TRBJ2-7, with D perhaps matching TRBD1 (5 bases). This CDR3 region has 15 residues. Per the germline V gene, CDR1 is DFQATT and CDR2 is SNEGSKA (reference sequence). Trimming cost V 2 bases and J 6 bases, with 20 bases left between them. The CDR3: CSARPIQGGLAEQYF. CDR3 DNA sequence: TGCAGTGCTAGACCCATCCAGGGTGGGCTGGCCGAGCAGTACTTC.

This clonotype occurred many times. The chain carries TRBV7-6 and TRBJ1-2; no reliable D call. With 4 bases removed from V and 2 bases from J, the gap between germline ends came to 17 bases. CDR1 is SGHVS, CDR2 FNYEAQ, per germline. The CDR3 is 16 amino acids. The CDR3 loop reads CASSSSPAVANYGYTF. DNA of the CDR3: TGTGCCAGCAGCTCCTCTCCCGCCGTGGCGAACTATGGCTACACCTTC.

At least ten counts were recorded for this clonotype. The CDR3 spells CASSPTQTYGYTF. For the CDR3, the DNA is TGTGCCAGCAGCCCCACACAGACCTATGGCTACACCTTC. The chain recombines TRBV7-9 with TRBJ1-2; D unresolved. CDR1 and CDR2 from the germline V gene are SEHNR and FQNEAQ (reference sequence). V lost 5 bases, J lost 4 bases, and 11 bases lay in between. This CDR3 is built from 13 residues.

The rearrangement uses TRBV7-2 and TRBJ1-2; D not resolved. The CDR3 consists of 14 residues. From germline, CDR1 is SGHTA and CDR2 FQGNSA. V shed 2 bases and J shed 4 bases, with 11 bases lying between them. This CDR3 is CASSLWEGLYGYTF. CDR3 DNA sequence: TGTGCCAGCAGCTTATGGGAGGGCCTCTATGGCTACACCTTC.

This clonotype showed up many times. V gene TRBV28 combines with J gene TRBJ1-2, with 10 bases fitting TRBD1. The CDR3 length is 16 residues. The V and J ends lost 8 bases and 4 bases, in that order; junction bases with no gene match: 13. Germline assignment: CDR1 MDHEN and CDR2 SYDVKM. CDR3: CASREPGQGDGYGYTF. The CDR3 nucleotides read TGTGCCAGCCGAGAGCCAGGACAGGGGGATGGCTATGGCTACACCTTC.

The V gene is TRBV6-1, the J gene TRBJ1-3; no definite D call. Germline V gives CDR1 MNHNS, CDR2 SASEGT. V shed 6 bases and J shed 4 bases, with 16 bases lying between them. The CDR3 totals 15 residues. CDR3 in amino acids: CASSEMEVGGNTIYF. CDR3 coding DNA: TGTGCCAGCAGCGAGATGGAGGTCGGCGGAAACACCATATATTTT.

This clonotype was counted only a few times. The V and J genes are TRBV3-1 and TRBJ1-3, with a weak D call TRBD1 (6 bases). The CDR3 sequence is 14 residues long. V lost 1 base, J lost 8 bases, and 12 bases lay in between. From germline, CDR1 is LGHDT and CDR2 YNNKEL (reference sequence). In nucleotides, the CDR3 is TGTGCCAGCAGCCAAGTAGGGGGTCTGGACACCATATATTTT. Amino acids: CASSQVGGLDTIYF.

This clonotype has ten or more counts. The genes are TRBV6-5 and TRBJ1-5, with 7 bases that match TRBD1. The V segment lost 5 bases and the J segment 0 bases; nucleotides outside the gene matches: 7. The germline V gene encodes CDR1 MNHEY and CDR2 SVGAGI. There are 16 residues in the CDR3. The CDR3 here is CASSRTGLYSNQPQHF. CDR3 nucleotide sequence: TGTGCCAGCAGTCGGACAGGTCTCTATAGCAATCAGCCCCAGCATTTT.

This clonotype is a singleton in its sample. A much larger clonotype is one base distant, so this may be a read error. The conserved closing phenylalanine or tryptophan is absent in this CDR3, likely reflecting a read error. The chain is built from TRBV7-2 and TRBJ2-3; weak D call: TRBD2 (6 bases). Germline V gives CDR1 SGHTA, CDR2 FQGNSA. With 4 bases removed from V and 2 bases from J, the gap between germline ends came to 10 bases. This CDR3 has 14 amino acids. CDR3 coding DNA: TGTGCCAGCAGCTACGGAGGGAACACAGATACGCAGTATTGT. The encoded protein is CASSYGGNTDTQYC.

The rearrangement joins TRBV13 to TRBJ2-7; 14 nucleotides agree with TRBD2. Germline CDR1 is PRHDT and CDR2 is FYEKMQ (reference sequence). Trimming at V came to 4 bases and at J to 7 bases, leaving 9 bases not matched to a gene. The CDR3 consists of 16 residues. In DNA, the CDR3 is TGTGCCAGCAGCTCCCCGGGACTAGCGGGAGTAGGGGAGCAGTACTTC. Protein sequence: CASSSPGLAGVGEQYF.

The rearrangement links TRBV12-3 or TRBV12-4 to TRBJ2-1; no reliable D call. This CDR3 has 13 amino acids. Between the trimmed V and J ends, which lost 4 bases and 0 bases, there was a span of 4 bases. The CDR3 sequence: CASSYYSYNEQFF. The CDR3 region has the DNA TGTGCCAGCAGTTATTACTCCTACAATGAGCAGTTCTTC.

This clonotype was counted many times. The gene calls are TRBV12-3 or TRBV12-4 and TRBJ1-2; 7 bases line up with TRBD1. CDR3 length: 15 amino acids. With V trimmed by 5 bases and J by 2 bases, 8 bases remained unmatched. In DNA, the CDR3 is TGTGCCAGCAGTCCTTTTCGACAGGGAAACTATGGCTACACCTTC. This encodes CASSPFRQGNYGYTF.

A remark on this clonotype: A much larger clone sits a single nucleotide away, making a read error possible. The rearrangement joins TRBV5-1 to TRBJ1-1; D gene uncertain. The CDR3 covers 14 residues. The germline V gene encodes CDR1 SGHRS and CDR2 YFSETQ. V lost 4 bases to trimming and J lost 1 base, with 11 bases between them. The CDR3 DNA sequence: TGCGCCAGCAGCCCACAGTCAGAGAACACTGAAGCTTTCTTT. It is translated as CASSPQSENTEAFF.

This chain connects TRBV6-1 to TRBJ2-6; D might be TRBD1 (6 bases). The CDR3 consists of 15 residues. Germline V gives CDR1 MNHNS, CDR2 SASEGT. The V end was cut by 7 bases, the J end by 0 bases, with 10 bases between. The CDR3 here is CASTSRGSGANVLTF. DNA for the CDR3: TGTGCCAGCACTTCCAGGGGCTCTGGGGCCAACGTCCTGACTTTC.

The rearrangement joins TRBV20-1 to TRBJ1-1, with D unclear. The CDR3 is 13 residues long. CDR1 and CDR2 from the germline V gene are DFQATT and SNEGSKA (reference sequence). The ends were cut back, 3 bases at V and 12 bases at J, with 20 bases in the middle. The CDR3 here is CSASFNTYRRTFF. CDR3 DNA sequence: TGCAGTGCTAGTTTTAATACATACCGGAGGACTTTCTTT.